Following are 28 T cell receptor beta chains from one sample sequenced in a study of cytotoxic CD8 clonotypes in ibrutinib-treated CLL. Sequenced by immunoSEQ multiplex PCR; TCRdb stores in-frame clones only, minus some. The sample includes about 160,000 clones, 84% of them seen just once. Sequencing was performed on PBMCs, taken after 24 months of ibrutinib treatment. All receptors derive from a human donor with chronic lymphocytic leukemia.

The chain joins TRBV18 to TRBJ2-3; D remains unclear. There are 14 residues in the CDR3. The germline V gene encodes CDR1 KGHSH and CDR2 LQKENI. Deletions cut 3 bases from V and 2 bases from J, with 9 bases between. In nucleotides, the CDR3 is TGTGCCAGCTCACCGGGCTTGACCACAGATACGCAGTATTTT. It translates to CASSPGLTTDTQYF.

The chain is built from TRBV18 and TRBJ2-2; 10 bases fit TRBD1. V shed 4 bases, J shed 4 bases, and the junction held 6 bases outside the gene matches. Germline-derived CDR1 and CDR2 are KGHSH and LQKENI. This CDR3 contains 16 residues. The CDR3 sequence: CASSLPGTGATGELFF. CDR3 sequence (DNA): TGTGCCAGCTCACTCCCCGGGACAGGGGCCACCGGGGAGCTGTTTTTT. The full variable domain, with the rest looked up from reference TRBV18 and TRBJ2-2, is NAGVMQNPRHLVRRRGQEARLRCSPMKGHSHVYWYRQLPEEGLKFMVYLQKENIIDESGMPKERFSAEFPKEGPSILRIQQVVRGDSAAYFCASSLPGTGATGELFFGEGSRLTVL.

The V call is TRBV7-2, the J call TRBJ2-7; TRBD1 agrees at 7 bases. V shed 5 bases and J 6 bases; nucleotides not matched to a gene: 16. This CDR3 has 16 amino acids. Looked up from germline, CDR1 is SGHTA and CDR2 is FQGNSA. CDR3 DNA sequence: TGTGCCAGCAGCCCCCCAACAGGGGAATTTACGCGCGAGCAGTACTTC. As protein: CASSPPTGEFTREQYF. The variable domain in full, completed from reference TRBV7-2 and TRBJ2-7, reads GAGVSQSPSNKVTEKGKDVELRCDPISGHTALYWYRQSLGQGLEFLIYFQGNSAPDKSGLPSDRFSAERTGGSVSTLTIQRTQQEDSAVYLCASSPPTGEFTREQYFGPGTRLTVT.

There are a few counts of this clone. V gene TRBV28 combines with J gene TRBJ1-2, with D possibly being TRBD1 (6 bases). Germline assignment: CDR1 MDHEN and CDR2 SYDVKM. The V gene lost 5 bases and the J gene lost 6 bases, with 16 bases spanning the gap. The CDR3 loop spans 14 amino acids. The CDR3 reads CASSPPRGRDGYTF. CDR3 nucleotide sequence: TGTGCCAGCAGTCCCCCCAGGGGAAGGGATGGCTACACCTTC.

The chain joins TRBV5-6 to TRBJ2-7; unclear D gene. Trimming took off 9 bases at V and 5 bases at J, with 15 bases between the two ends. Germline V gene lookup returns CDR1 SGHDT and CDR2 YYEEEE. The CDR3 contains 12 residues. This CDR3 is CAIAWCVHEQYF. The CDR3, as DNA: TGTGCCATCGCATGGTGCGTCCACGAGCAGTACTTC. Full variable domain (rest looked up from reference TRBV5-6 and TRBJ2-7): DAGVTQSPTHLIKTRGQQVTLRCSPKSGHDTVSWYQQALGQGPQFIFQYYEEEERQRGNFPDRFSGHQFPNYSSELNVNALLLGDSALYLCAIAWCVHEQYFGPGTRLTVT.

This chain links TRBV5-1 with TRBJ2-1, with a tentative D call TRBD2 (6 bases). V shed 0 bases and J shed 7 bases, with 11 bases lying between them. The CDR3 length is 14 residues. Germline CDR1 and CDR2: SGHRS and YFSETQ. The CDR3 sequence: CASSLGSGLNEQFF. Here the CDR3 DNA reads TGCGCCAGCAGCTTGGGAAGCGGGCTAAATGAGCAGTTCTTC. Looking up the rest from reference TRBV5-1 and TRBJ2-1 gives the full variable domain: KAGVTQTPRYLIKTRGQQVTLSCSPISGHRSVSWYQQTPGQGLQFLFEYFSETQRNKGNFPGRFSGRQFSNSRSEMNVSTLELGDSALYLCASSLGSGLNEQFFGPGTRLTVL.

The chain links TRBV5-8 to TRBJ1-5; possibly TRBD1 for D (5 bases). V was cut by 4 bases and J by 4 bases, with 18 bases left in between. From germline, CDR1 is SGHTS and CDR2 YDEGEE. This CDR3 region has 16 residues. CDR3 amino acids: CASSPGVAGRNQPQHF. CDR3 nucleotide sequence: TGTGCCAGCAGCCCCGGAGTCGCGGGGCGAAATCAGCCCCAGCATTTT.

Concerning this clone: Germline and junction disagree at one end, which may indicate a read error. The rearrangement joins TRBV19 to TRBJ1-2; 7 nucleotides match TRBD1. The CDR3 runs 14 residues. CDR1 LNHDA and CDR2 SQIVND come from the germline V gene (reference sequence). CDR3 nucleotide sequence: TGTGCCAGTAGTGCCAGGGGGGGGTACTACGGCTACACCTTC. It is translated as CASSARGGYYGYTF.

This clone was observed once. The chain combines TRBV6-5 with TRBJ2-3; 7 bases are shared with TRBD2. The germline CDR1 and CDR2 sequences are MNHEY and SVGAGI. Germline trimming cut 4 bases from V and 8 bases from J; bases unmatched to any gene: 12. The CDR3 consists of 15 residues. The CDR3 loop is CASSLIDGTTFTQYF. For the CDR3, the DNA is TGTGCCAGCAGTTTGATAGACGGGACTACATTTACGCAGTATTTT.

The genes are TRBV11-3 and TRBJ2-1; 7 bases agree with TRBD1. CDR3 size: 16 residues. The V and J ends lost 1 base and 2 bases, in that order; junction bases with no gene match: 5. Germline V lookup: CDR1 SGHNT, CDR2 YENEEA. CDR3 DNA: TGTGCCAGCAGCTTAGCTGGGACAGAAACCTACAATGAGCAGTTCTTC. Amino acids: CASSLAGTETYNEQFF.

CDR3 DNA sequence: TGTGCCAGCAGACTCGACAGGGGAAGGACTGAAGCTTTCTTT. The encoded protein is CASRLDRGRTEAFF. The chain is built from TRBV6-5 and TRBJ1-1, with 8 bases identical to TRBD1. CDR1 and CDR2 from the germline V gene are MNHEY and SVGAGI. The CDR3 is 14 amino acids. V was pared by 6 bases and J by 5 bases, with 8 bases of the junction left unmatched.

This clone was observed a single time. The chain couples TRBV7-9 to TRBJ2-1, with D uncertain. The germline V and J ends were trimmed by 7 bases and 3 bases, with 13 bases remaining between them. Per germline, CDR1 SEHNR and CDR2 FQNEAQ (reference sequence). This CDR3 contains 14 residues. The CDR3 DNA is TGTGCCAGCACTACCTCCCCGAGCTACAATGAGCAGTTCTTC. As protein: CASTTSPSYNEQFF.

DNA for the CDR3: TGTGCCAGAAGCTATGACAGTACAACTAATGAAAAACTGTTTTTT. This codes for CARSYDSTTNEKLFF. The genes are TRBV5-3 and TRBJ1-4, with D possibly being TRBD1 (5 bases). TRBV5-3 carries the ORF label, with uncertain function. This CDR3 has 15 residues. V lost 3 bases and J 0 bases, leaving 9 bases between the germline ends.

CDR3 residues: CASSSGRGSWSGANVLTF. The DNA of the CDR3 is TGTGCCAGCAGCTCCGGCCGGGGGTCTTGGTCTGGGGCCAACGTCCTGACTTTC. The V call is TRBV5-4, the J call TRBJ2-6, with D perhaps TRBD2 (6 bases). The CDR3 runs to 18 residues. Germline-derived CDR1 and CDR2 are SGHNT and YYREEE (reference sequence). Trimming removed 3 bases from V and 1 base from J, with 17 bases in between.

This chain links TRBV9 with TRBJ1-2; no firm D call. The germline gives CDR1 SGDLS, CDR2 YYNGEE. The CDR3 totals 13 residues. Between the trimmed V and J ends, which lost 6 bases and 0 bases, there was a span of 9 bases. Here the CDR3 reads CASKRVSNYGYTF. In nucleotides, the CDR3 is TGTGCCAGCAAAAGGGTTTCTAACTATGGCTACACCTTC.

The chain joins TRBV29-1 to TRBJ2-4; D is uncertain. Trimming left V 3 bases short and J 1 base short, with 13 bases between. Per the germline V gene, CDR1 is SQVTM and CDR2 is ANQGSEA. The CDR3 length is 15 residues. The CDR3: CSVEAQRDAKNIQYF. CDR3 in DNA: TGCAGCGTTGAGGCCCAAAGGGATGCCAAAAACATTCAGTACTTC.

The chain has TRBV19 and TRBJ1-1, with D maybe TRBD1 (5 bases). The CDR3 has 17 residues. Trimming shortened V by 5 bases and J by 5 bases, and 24 bases separated the two germline ends. CDR1 is LNHDA and CDR2 is SQIVND in the germline V gene (reference sequence). Here the CDR3 DNA reads TGTGCCAGTAGTTCCCCAGGGAAAGGGTTTTTTGTGACTGAAGCTTTCTTT. Translation: CASSSPGKGFFVTEAFF. Full variable domain (rest looked up from reference TRBV19 and TRBJ1-1): DGGITQSPKYLFRKEGQNVTLSCEQNLNHDAMYWYRQDPGQGLRLIYYSQIVNDFQKGDIAEGYSVSREKKESFPLTVTSAQKNPTAFYLCASSSPGKGFFVTEAFFGQGTRLTVV.

The J gene is TRBJ1-4, the V gene TRBV7-6, with 10 bases that match TRBD1. This CDR3 comprises 17 residues. Germline CDR1 is SGHVS and CDR2 is FNYEAQ. The V segment lost 5 bases and the J segment 2 bases; nucleotides outside the gene matches: 8. CDR3 DNA: TGTGCCAGCAGCCGGGACAGGGGAGGCTCGACTAATGAAAAACTGTTTTTT. Residues: CASSRDRGGSTNEKLFF.

This clone was recorded a few times. The V call is TRBV6-1, the J call TRBJ2-7; 8 nucleotides match TRBD1. CDR3 length: 14 residues. Germline CDR1 and CDR2: MNHNS and SASEGT. V dropped 7 bases and J dropped 2; count of bases not matched to a gene: 7. Here the CDR3 reads CASKHRGKTYEQYF. CDR3 nucleotides: TGTGCCAGCAAACACAGGGGGAAGACCTACGAGCAGTACTTC.

This clone turned up a few times. The chain carries TRBV2 and TRBJ1-5, with a weak D call TRBD1 (5 bases). The V end was cut by 8 bases, the J end by 10 bases, with 24 bases between. Germline-derived CDR1 and CDR2 are SNHLY and FYNNEI. This CDR3 has 15 residues. The DNA for the CDR3 is TGTGCCAGCGGCGCTAAGGGGACCACCCTTTCCCCCCAGCATTTT. Translating gives CASGAKGTTLSPQHF.

This clone has only a few counts. V and J are TRBV20-1 and TRBJ2-7; tentatively, D is TRBD1 (6 bases). The germline CDR1 and CDR2 sequences are DFQATT and SNEGSKA (reference sequence). V lost 5 bases and J lost 4, with 9 bases in between. The CDR3 runs to 11 residues. The CDR3 sequence is CSAYQGYEQYF. The CDR3 nucleotides read TGCAGTGCTTACCAGGGGTACGAGCAGTACTTC.

J is TRBJ2-7 and V is TRBV5-6; 10 bases match TRBD2. The germline CDR1 and CDR2 sequences are SGHDT and YYEEEE. With 3 bases clipped from V and 0 bases from J, the junction kept 15 bases outside the gene matches. The CDR3 has 19 amino acids. CDR3 bases: TGTGCCAGCAGCTCAATCGGACAGATTAGCGGGGGGAGCTCCTACGAGCAGTACTTC. The encoded protein is CASSSIGQISGGSSYEQYF. Full variable domain (rest looked up from reference TRBV5-6 and TRBJ2-7): DAGVTQSPTHLIKTRGQQVTLRCSPKSGHDTVSWYQQALGQGPQFIFQYYEEEERQRGNFPDRFSGHQFPNYSSELNVNALLLGDSALYLCASSSIGQISGGSSYEQYFGPGTRLTVT.

This rearrangement joins TRBV7-9 to TRBJ2-1; D is uncertain. Germline CDR1 reads SEHNR; CDR2 reads FQNEAQ (reference sequence). Trimming took off 3 bases at V and 5 bases at J, with 11 bases between the two ends. This CDR3 spans 14 amino acids. CDR3 region: CASSLGSGNNEQFF. CDR3 nucleotides: TGTGCCAGCAGCTTGGGCTCCGGCAACAATGAGCAGTTCTTC. The full variable domain, completed using reference TRBV7-9 and TRBJ2-1, is DTGVSQNPRHKITKRGQNVTFRCDPISEHNRLYWYRQTLGQGPEFLTYFQNEAQLEKSRLLSDRFSAERPKGSFSTLEIQRTEQGDSAMYLCASSLGSGNNEQFFGPGTRLTVL.

V gene TRBV5-4 combines with J gene TRBJ1-2; tentatively, D is TRBD1 (6 bases). V was shortened by 5 bases and J by 4 bases, with 15 bases between the two germline ends. CDR3 length: 14 amino acids. Germline V gives CDR1 SGHNT, CDR2 YYREEE (reference sequence). CDR3: CASRSRGSSYGYTF. The CDR3 nucleotides are TGTGCCAGCAGATCTAGGGGGAGCAGCTATGGCTACACCTTC.

This clone has only a few counts. Other DNA sequences in this sample translate to the same CDR3. The chain combines TRBV18 with TRBJ1-1, with TRBD1 as a possible D gene (5 bases). The CDR3 runs to 13 residues. Germline CDR1 KGHSH, CDR2 LQKENI. V shed 6 bases and J shed 3 bases, with 11 bases lying between them. This chain's CDR3 is CASSLRGDTEAFF. CDR3 DNA: TGTGCCAGCTCGCTGCGGGGGGACACTGAAGCTTTCTTT. Using reference TRBV18 and TRBJ1-1 for the parts outside the CDR3, the full variable domain is NAGVMQNPRHLVRRRGQEARLRCSPMKGHSHVYWYRQLPEEGLKFMVYLQKENIIDESGMPKERFSAEFPKEGPSILRIQQVVRGDSAAYFCASSLRGDTEAFFGQGTRLTVV.

V usage is TRBV7-2 and J usage is TRBJ2-1, with TRBD2 matching over 13 bases. This CDR3 has 17 amino acids. CDR1 SGHTA and CDR2 FQGNSA come from the germline V gene. The trim removed 5 bases at V and 6 bases at J, leaving 10 bases unmatched. CDR3: CASSPRTSGSPPNEQFF. CDR3 DNA: TGTGCCAGCAGCCCGAGGACTAGCGGGAGCCCCCCCAATGAGCAGTTCTTC.

The genes are TRBV4-1 and TRBJ2-7; 7 positions match TRBD1. CDR3 length: 13 amino acids. Germline assignment: CDR1 MGHRA and CDR2 YSYEKL. V was pared by 4 bases and J by 4 bases, with 4 bases of the junction left unmatched. Here the CDR3 DNA reads TGCGCCAGCAGCCCCGGGACAGAGTACGAGCAGTACTTC. It is translated as CASSPGTEYEQYF.

V usage is TRBV7-3 and J usage is TRBJ2-1, with 7 bases aligning to TRBD2. Per germline, CDR1 SGHTA and CDR2 FQGTGA. Trimming took 5 bases from V and 10 from J; bases not matched to a gene: 5. There are 12 residues in the CDR3. As DNA, the CDR3 is TGTGCCAGCAGCCATCAGCGGGGAGAGCAGTTCTTC. Encoded protein: CASSHQRGEQFF. Full variable domain (remainder filled in from reference TRBV7-3 and TRBJ2-1): GAGVSQTPSNKVTEKGKYVELRCDPISGHTALYWYRQSLGQGPEFLIYFQGTGAADDSGLPNDRFFAVRPEGSVSTLKIQRTERGDSAVYLCASSHQRGEQFFGPGTRLTVL.